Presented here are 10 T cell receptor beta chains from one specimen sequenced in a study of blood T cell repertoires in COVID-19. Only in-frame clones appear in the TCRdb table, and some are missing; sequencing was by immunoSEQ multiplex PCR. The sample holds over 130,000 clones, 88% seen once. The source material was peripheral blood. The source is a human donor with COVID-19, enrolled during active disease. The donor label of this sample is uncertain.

The CDR3, as DNA: TGTGCCAGCAGCCAAGATCAGGGACTAGAGGAGTTCTTC. This codes for CASSQDQGLEEFF. The chain joins TRBV3-1 (or the pseudogene TRBV3-2) to TRBJ2-1; 8 bases line up with TRBD2. Germline-derived CDR1 and CDR2 are LGHDT and YNNKEL (reference sequence). The CDR3 runs 13 residues. The junction had 6 bases not matched to a gene; V was cut back by 0 bases and J by 14 bases.

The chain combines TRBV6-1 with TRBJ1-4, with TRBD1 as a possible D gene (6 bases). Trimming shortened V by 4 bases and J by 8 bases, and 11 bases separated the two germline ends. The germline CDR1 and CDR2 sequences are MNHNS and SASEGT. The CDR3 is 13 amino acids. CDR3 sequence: CASSVAGAEKLFF. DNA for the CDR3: TGTGCCAGCAGTGTAGCAGGGGCCGAAAAACTGTTTTTT.

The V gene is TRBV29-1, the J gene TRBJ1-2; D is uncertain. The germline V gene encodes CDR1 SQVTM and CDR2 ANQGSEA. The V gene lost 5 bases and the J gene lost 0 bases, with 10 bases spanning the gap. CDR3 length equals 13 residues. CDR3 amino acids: CSVNGASNYGYTF. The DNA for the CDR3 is TGCAGCGTTAACGGAGCCTCTAACTATGGCTACACCTTC.

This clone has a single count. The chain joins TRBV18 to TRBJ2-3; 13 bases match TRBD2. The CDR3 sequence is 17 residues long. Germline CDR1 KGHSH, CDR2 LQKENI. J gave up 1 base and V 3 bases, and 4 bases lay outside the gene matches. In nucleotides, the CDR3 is TGTGCCAGCTCACCGACCACTAGCGGGGGGGGCACAGATACGCAGTATTTT. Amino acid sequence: CASSPTTSGGGTDTQYF. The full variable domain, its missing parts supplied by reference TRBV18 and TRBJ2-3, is NAGVMQNPRHLVRRRGQEARLRCSPMKGHSHVYWYRQLPEEGLKFMVYLQKENIIDESGMPKERFSAEFPKEGPSILRIQQVVRGDSAAYFCASSPTTSGGGTDTQYFGPGTRLTVL.

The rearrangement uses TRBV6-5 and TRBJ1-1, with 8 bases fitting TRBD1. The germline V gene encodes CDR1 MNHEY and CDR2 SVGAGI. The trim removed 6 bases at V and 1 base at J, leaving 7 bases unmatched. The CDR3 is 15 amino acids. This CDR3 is CASSPGGQGNTEAFF. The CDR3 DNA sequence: TGTGCCAGCAGCCCCGGCGGACAGGGGAACACTGAAGCTTTCTTT.

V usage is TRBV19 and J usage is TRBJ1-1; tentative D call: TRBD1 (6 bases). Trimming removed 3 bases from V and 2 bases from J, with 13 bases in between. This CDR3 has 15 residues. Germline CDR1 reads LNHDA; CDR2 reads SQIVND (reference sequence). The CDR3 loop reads CASSIGGNINTEAFF. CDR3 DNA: TGTGCCAGTAGTATTGGGGGCAATATCAACACTGAAGCTTTCTTT.

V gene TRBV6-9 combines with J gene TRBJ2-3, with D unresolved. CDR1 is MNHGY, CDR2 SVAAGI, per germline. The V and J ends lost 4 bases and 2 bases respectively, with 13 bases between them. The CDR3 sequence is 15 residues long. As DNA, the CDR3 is TGTGCCAGCAGTTCCTCGGGTCCGACCACAGATACGCAGTATTTT. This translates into CASSSSGPTTDTQYF.

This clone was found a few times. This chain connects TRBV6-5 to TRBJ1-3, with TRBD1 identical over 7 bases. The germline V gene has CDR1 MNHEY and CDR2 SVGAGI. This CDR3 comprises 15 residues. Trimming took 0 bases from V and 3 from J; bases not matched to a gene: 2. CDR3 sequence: CASSYSRQGGNTIYF. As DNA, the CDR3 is TGTGCCAGCAGTTACTCTCGACAGGGTGGAAACACCATATATTTT.

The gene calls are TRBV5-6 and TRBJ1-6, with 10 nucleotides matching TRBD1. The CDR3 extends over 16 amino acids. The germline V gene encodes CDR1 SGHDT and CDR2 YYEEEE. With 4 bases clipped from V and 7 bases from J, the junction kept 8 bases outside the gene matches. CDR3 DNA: TGTGCCAGCAGCGGGGACAGGGGATATGGAAATTCACCCCTCCACTTT. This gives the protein CASSGDRGYGNSPLHF.

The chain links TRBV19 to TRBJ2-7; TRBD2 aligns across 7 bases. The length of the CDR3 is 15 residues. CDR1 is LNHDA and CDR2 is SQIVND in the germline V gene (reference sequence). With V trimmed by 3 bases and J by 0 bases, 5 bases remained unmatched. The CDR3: CASSIRGSSSYEQYF. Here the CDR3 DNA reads TGTGCCAGTAGTATTCGCGGGAGTAGCTCCTACGAGCAGTACTTC. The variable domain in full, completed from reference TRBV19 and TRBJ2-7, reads DGGITQSPKYLFRKEGQNVTLSCEQNLNHDAMYWYRQDPGQGLRLIYYSQIVNDFQKGDIAEGYSVSREKKESFPLTVTSAQKNPTAFYLCASSIRGSSSYEQYFGPGTRLTVT.